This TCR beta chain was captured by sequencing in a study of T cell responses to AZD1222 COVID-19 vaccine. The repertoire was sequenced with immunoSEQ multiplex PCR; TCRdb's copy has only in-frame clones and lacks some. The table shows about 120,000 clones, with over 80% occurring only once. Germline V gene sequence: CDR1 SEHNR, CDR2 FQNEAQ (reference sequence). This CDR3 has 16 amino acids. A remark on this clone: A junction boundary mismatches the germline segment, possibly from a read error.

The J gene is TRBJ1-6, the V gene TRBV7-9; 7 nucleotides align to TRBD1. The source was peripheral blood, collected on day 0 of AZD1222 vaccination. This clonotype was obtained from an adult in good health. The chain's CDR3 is CASSLAPGRGDSPLHF. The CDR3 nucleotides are TGTGCCAGCAGCTTAGCCCCCGGCAGGGGGGATTCACCTCTCCACTTT.